This T cell receptor beta chain was observed in a study of CXCR3-negative and CXCR3-positive naive CD8 T cells. The overall study: Every library held about 1.5 +/- 0.3 million TRB reads, and the total came to around 130 million. Overall study findings and caveats: Partial loss of CXCR3 expression followed cryopreservation; most assays used fresh PBMCs. Comparably high diversity was seen in both naive subsets, and much lower diversity in memory CD8+ cells.

The CDR3 is 14 residues long. Germline values: CDR1 KGHDR, CDR2 SFDVKD. About this clonotype: The antigen remains undetermined.

Researchers prepared the TRB cDNA libraries using 5' RACE with UMI labels. TCRdb reprocessed the 5' RACE reads, with one entry per CDR3 protein and no DNA. The ten most abundant clones cover about 4.4% of a sample with about 62,000 distinct CDR3 sequences. This receptor was taken from a human donor in good health. Some clones in this sample may be carry-over from other donors' samples. V and J are TRBV24-1 and TRBJ2-7; the D call from TCRdb, TRBD1, cannot be confirmed without DNA. Specimen: naive CXCR3- CD8+ T cells from blood. Subset denoted: CD45RO-CCR7+CD27+CD95- naive CD8+ T cells lacking CXCR3 (TNR3-). CDR3: CATYARAGVYEQYF.